This TCR beta chain was retrieved from a study of response to subunit inactivated influenza vaccine. Broader study findings: Few new T cells, the authors suggested, are recruited by each seasonal influenza vaccination.

The CDR3 has 14 residues. The V gene's germline CDR1 is DFQATT and CDR2 SNEGSKA (reference sequence). V lost 2 bases, J lost 3 bases, and 14 bases lay in between. Each CDR3 protein is one row after TCRdb ran MiXCR on the RT-PCR reads. The repertoire includes 500,000 to 750,000 distinct CDR3 sequences, about 14% of them detected once, and 8.5% to 14% sits in the top ten. As regards this clonotype: Its matching antigen is unknown.

This chain uses TRBV20-1 with TRBJ2-7, with D possibly being TRBD2 (6 bases). Sample: PBMCs from blood, taken less than 13 days after vaccination. The TCR comes from a man aged 50 or older who received an inactivated influenza vaccine. CDR3 residues: CSARRRENFYEQYF. CDR3 in DNA: TGCAGTGCTAGAAGGAGGGAGAACTTCTACGAGCAGTACTTC.